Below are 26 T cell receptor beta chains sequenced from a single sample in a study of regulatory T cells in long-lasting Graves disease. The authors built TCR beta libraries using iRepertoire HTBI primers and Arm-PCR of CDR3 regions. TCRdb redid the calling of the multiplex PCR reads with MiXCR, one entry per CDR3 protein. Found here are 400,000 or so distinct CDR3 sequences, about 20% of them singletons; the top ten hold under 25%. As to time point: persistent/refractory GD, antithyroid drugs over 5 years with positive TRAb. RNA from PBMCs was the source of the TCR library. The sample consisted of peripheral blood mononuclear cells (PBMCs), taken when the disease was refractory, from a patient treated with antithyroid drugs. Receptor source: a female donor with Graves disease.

CDR3 sequence: CASVSRPDRELFF. CDR3 nucleotides: TGTGCCTCGGTGTCTCGCCCCGATAGGGAGCTGTTTTTT. This chain connects TRBV30 to TRBJ2-2; D unclear. The CDR3 runs 13 residues. CDR1 is GTSNPN, CDR2 SVGIG, per germline (reference sequence). The V end was cut by 7 bases, the J end by 9 bases, with 18 bases between.

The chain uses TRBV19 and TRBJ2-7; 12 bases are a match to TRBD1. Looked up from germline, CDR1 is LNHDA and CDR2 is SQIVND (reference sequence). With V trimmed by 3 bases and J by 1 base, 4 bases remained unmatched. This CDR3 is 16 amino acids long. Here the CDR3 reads CASSIGGQGASYEQYF. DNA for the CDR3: TGTGCCAGTAGTATCGGGGGACAGGGGGCATCCTACGAGCAGTACTTC.

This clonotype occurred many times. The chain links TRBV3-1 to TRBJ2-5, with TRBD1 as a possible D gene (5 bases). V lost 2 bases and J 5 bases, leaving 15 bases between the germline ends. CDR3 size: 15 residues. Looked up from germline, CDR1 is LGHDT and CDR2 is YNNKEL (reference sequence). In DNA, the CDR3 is TGTGCCAGCAGCCAAAAGGGGAAGGGGCAGGAGACCCAGTACTTC. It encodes CASSQKGKGQETQYF.

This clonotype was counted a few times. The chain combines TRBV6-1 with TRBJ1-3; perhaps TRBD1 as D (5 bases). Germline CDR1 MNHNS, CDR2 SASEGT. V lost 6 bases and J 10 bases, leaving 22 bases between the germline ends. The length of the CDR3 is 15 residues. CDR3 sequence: CASRSTGLDVTTIYF. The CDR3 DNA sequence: TGTGCCAGCAGAAGCACGGGACTGGACGTGACGACCATATATTTT.

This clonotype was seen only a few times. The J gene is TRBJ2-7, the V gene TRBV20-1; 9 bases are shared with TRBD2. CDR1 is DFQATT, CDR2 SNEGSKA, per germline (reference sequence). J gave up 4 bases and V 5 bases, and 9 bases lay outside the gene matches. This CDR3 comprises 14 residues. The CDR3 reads CSAEDSGRFYEQYF. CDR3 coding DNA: TGCAGTGCTGAGGATAGCGGGAGATTTTACGAGCAGTACTTC.

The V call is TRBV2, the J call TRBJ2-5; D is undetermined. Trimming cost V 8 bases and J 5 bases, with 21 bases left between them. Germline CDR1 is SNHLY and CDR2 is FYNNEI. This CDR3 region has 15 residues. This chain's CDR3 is CASALSEVMGETQYF. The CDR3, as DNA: TGTGCCAGCGCTCTGTCCGAGGTTATGGGGGAGACCCAGTACTTC.

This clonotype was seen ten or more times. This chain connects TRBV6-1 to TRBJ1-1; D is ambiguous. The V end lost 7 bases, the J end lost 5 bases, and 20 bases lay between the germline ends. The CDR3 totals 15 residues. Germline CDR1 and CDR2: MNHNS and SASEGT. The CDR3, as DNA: TGTGCCAGCATCTCCGGTCCGGGCAGAGGGACTGAAGCTTTCTTT. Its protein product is CASISGPGRGTEAFF.

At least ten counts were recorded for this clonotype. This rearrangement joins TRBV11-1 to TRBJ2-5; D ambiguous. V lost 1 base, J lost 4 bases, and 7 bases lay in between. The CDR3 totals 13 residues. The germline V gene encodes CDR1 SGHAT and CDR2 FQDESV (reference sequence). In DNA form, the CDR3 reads TGTGCCAGCAGCTTAGGATCGGCAGAGACCCAGTACTTC. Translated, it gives CASSLGSAETQYF.

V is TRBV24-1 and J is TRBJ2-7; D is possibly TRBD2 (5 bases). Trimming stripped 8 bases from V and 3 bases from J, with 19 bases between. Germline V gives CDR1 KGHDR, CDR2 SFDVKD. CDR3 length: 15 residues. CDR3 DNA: TGTGCCACCAACCTTCGGGAACTCCCTCTCTACGAGCAGTACTTC. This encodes CATNLRELPLYEQYF.

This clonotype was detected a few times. This CDR3 is CASSQQPFGTGGAYYGYTF. The CDR3 DNA is TGTGCCAGCAGCCAACAACCCTTCGGGACAGGGGGCGCGTACTATGGCTACACCTTC. The chain employs TRBV3-1 and TRBJ1-2; TRBD1 matches 12 bases. The V gene end was trimmed by 2 bases and the J gene end by 3 bases; junction bases not matched to a gene: 13. CDR1 LGHDT and CDR2 YNNKEL come from the germline V gene (reference sequence). CDR3 length: 19 amino acids.

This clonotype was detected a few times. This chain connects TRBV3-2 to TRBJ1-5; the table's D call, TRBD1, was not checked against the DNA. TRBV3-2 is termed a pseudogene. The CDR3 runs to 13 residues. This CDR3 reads CASMTGPNQPQHF. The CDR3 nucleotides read TGTGCCAGCATGACAGGCCCTAATCAGCCCCAGCATTTT.

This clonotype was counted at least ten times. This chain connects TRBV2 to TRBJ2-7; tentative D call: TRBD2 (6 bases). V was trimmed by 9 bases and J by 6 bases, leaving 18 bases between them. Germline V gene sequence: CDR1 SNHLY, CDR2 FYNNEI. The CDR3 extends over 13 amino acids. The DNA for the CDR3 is TGTGCCAGTACGGGACTGCGGGACGGCGAGCAGTACTTC. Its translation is CASTGLRDGEQYF.

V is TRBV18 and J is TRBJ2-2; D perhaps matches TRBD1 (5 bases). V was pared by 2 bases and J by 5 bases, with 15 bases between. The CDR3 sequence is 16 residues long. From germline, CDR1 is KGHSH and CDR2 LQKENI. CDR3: CASSPSLLDSTGELFF. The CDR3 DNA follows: TGTGCCAGCTCACCAAGCTTACTCGACAGTACCGGGGAGCTGTTTTTT.

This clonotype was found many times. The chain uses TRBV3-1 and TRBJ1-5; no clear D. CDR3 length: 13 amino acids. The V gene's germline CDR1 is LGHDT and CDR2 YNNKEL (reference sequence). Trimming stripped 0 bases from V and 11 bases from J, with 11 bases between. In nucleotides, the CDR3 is TGTGCCAGCAGCCAAGATCTAATCAGTACCCAGCATTTT. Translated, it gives CASSQDLISTQHF.

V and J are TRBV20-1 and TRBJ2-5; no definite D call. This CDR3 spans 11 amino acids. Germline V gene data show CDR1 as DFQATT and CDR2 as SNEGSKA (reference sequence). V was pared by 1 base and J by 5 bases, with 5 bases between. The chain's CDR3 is CSARVAETQYF. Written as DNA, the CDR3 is TGCAGTGCTAGAGTGGCGGAGACCCAGTACTTC.

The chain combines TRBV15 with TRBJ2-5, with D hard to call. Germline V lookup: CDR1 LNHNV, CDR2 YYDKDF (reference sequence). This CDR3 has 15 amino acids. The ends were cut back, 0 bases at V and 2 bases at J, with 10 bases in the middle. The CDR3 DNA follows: TGTGCCACCAGCAGAGATCCCCGACAACAAGAGACCCAGTACTTC. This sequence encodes CATSRDPRQQETQYF.

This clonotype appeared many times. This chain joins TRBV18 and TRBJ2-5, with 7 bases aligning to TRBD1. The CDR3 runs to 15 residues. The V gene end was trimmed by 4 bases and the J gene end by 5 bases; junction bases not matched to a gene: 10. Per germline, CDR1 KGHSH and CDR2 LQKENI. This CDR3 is CASSRRTGVGETQYF. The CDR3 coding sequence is TGTGCCAGCTCACGGCGGACAGGCGTGGGGGAGACCCAGTACTTC.

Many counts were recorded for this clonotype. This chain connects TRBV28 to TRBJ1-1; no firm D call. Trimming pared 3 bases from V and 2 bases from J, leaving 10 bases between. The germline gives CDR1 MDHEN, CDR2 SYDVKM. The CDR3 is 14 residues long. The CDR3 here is CASSLGWTNTEAFF. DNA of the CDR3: TGTGCCAGCAGTTTGGGATGGACCAACACTGAAGCTTTCTTT.

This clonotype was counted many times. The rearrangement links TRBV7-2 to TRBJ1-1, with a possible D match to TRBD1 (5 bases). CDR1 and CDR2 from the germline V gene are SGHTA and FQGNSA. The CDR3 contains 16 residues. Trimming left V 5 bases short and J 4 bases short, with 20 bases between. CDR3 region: CASSPPAGGRSTEAFF. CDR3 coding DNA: TGTGCCAGCAGCCCCCCGGCGGGGGGACGGAGCACTGAAGCTTTCTTT.

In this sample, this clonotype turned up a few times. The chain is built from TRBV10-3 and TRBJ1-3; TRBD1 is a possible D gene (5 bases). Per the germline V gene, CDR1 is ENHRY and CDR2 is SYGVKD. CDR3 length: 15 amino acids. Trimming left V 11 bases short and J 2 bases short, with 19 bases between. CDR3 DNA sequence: TGTGCCGTCGAGGGCAGGGAAGGAGCTGGAAACACCATATATTTT. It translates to CAVEGREGAGNTIYF.

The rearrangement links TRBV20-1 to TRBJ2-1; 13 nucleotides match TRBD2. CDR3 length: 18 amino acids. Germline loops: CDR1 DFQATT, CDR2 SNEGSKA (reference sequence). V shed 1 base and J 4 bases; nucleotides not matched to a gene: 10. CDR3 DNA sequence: TGCAGTGCTAGAGTCGAGCTACTAGCGGGAGGGATATACAATGAGCAGTTCTTC. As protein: CSARVELLAGGIYNEQFF.

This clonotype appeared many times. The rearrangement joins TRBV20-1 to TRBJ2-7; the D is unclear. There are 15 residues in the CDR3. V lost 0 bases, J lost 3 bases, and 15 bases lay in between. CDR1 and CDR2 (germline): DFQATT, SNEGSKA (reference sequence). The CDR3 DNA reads TGCAGTGCTAGAGAGGGCTCCCAAACGAGCTACGAGCAGTACTTC. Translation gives CSAREGSQTSYEQYF.

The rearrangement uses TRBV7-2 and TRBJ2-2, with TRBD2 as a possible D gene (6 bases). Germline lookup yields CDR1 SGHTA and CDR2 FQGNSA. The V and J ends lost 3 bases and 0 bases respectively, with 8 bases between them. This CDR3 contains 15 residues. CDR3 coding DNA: TGTGCCAGCAGCTTCCGACTAGCGAACACCGGGGAGCTGTTTTTT. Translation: CASSFRLANTGELFF.

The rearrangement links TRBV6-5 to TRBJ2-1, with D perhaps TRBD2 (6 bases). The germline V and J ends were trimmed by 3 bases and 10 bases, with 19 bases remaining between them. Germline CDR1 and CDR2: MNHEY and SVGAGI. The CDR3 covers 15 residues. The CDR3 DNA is TGTGCCAGCAGTTATGACTACTCCCGCCGGGGGGAGCAGTTCTTC. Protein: CASSYDYSRRGEQFF.

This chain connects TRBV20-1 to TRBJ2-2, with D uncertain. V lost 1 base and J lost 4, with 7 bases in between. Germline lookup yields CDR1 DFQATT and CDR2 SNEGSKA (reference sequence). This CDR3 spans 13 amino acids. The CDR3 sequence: CSARVRITGELFF. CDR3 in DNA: TGCAGTGCTAGAGTGCGGATCACCGGGGAGCTGTTTTTT.

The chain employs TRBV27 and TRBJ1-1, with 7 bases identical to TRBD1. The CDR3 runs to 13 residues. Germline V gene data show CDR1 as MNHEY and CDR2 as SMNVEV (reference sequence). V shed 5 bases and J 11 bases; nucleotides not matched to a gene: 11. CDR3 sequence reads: CASSPMEGAEAFF. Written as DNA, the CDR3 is TGTGCCAGCAGTCCGATGGAGGGGGCAGAGGCTTTCTTT.